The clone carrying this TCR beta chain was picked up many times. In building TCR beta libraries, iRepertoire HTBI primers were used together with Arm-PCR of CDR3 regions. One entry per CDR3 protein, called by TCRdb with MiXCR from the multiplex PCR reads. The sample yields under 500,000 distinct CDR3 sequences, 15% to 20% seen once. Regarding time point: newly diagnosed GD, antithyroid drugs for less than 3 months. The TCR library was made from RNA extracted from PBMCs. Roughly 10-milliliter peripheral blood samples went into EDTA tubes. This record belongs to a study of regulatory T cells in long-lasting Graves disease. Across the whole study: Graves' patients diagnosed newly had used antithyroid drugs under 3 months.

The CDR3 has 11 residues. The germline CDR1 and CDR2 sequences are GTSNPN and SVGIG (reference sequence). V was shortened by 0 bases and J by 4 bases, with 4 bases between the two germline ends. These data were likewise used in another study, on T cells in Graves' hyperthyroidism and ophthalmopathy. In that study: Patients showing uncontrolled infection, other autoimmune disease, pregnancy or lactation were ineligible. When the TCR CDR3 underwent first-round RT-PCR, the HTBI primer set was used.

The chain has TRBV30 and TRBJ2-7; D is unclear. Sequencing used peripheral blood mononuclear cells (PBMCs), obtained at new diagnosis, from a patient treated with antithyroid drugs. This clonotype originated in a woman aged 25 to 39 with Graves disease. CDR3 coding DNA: TGTGCCTGGAGTGTCCTTTACGAGCAGTACTTC. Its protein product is CAWSVLYEQYF.